This entry describes one T cell receptor (beta chain). The data stem from a study of blood T cell repertoires in COVID-19. V was pared by 5 bases and J by 2 bases, with 5 bases of the junction left unmatched. Looked up from germline, CDR1 is SGHAT and CDR2 is FQNNGV. The CDR3 is made up of 16 amino acids. Generated by immunoSEQ multiplex PCR, the TCRdb table keeps only in-frame clones and is missing some. The sample has fewer than 200,000 clones, 76% seen once. The V call is TRBV11-2, the J call TRBJ2-3; 12 nucleotides agree with TRBD2. This receptor was obtained from a woman aged 45-60 years with active or convalescent COVID-19. Sequenced input: peripheral blood. The CDR3: CASSRLAGANTDTQYF. CDR3 sequence (DNA): TGTGCCAGCAGCCGACTAGCGGGGGCCAACACAGATACGCAGTATTTT.